The 8 T cell receptor beta chains below all came from one sample that was sequenced in a study of cytomegalovirus exposure and HLA in healthy donors. Using immunoSEQ multiplex PCR, the repertoire was profiled, and TCRdb retains in-frame clones only, with some absent. This table has some 110,000 clones, roughly 83% appearing once. Source material: PBMCs. All receptors derive from a man between 18 and 29 years old in good health and CMV-seronegative.

The gene calls are TRBV5-1 and TRBJ2-5, with 8 bases lining up with TRBD1. V was pared by 1 base and J by 5 bases, with 7 bases of the junction left unmatched. CDR3 size: 15 residues. The germline V gene has CDR1 SGHRS and CDR2 YFSETQ. This CDR3 reads CASSLPSGGAETQYF. The CDR3 nucleotides are TGCGCCAGCAGCTTGCCGTCAGGGGGCGCGGAGACCCAGTACTTC.

The V gene is TRBV2, the J gene TRBJ2-7; D is unresolved. CDR1 SNHLY and CDR2 FYNNEI come from the germline V gene. The CDR3 is made up of 11 amino acids. Trimming shortened V by 5 bases and J by 4 bases, and 6 bases separated the two germline ends. This chain's CDR3 is CASSWQYEQYF. Here the CDR3 DNA reads TGTGCCAGCAGTTGGCAATACGAGCAGTACTTC. Filled out from reference TRBV2 and TRBJ2-7, the complete variable domain reads EPEVTQTPSHQVTQMGQEVILRCVPISNHLYFYWYRQILGQKVEFLVSFYNNEISEKSEIFDDQFSVERPDGSNFTLKIRSTKLEDSAMYFCASSWQYEQYFGPGTRLTVT.

The chain employs TRBV6-1 and TRBJ2-1, with TRBD2 matching over 10 bases. This CDR3 contains 15 residues. The germline V gene has CDR1 MNHNS and CDR2 SASEGT. V was pared by 7 bases and J by 9 bases, with 12 bases of the junction left unmatched. In DNA, the CDR3 is TGTGCCAGCACCGAAGCGGGGGGGCCGATGGGTGAGCAGTTCTTC. This encodes CASTEAGGPMGEQFF.

The chain employs TRBV6-1 and TRBJ2-3, with 10 nucleotides matching TRBD2. This CDR3 has 14 residues. CDR1 is MNHNS, CDR2 SASEGT, per germline. V was clipped by 6 bases and J by 1 base; unmatched bases: 1. In DNA form, the CDR3 reads TGTGCCAGCAGGCTAGCGGGGGGCACAGATACGCAGTATTTT. Amino acid sequence: CASRLAGGTDTQYF.

This chain joins TRBV30 and TRBJ1-1; D is unresolved. The CDR3 extends over 11 amino acids. Trimming took 1 base from V and 6 from J, leaving 6 bases between them. CDR1 and CDR2 (germline): GTSNPN, SVGIG (reference sequence). The CDR3 nucleotides are TGTGCCTGGAGTGGCGTTTCTGAAGCTTTCTTT. Protein sequence: CAWSGVSEAFF.

The chain couples TRBV27 to TRBJ1-6; D call uncertain. CDR1 is MNHEY and CDR2 is SMNVEV in the germline V gene (reference sequence). The CDR3 is 12 amino acids. The V end was cut by 4 bases, the J end by 5 bases, with 3 bases between. The CDR3 is CASSYNNSPLHF. The CDR3 DNA reads TGTGCCAGCAGTTACAATAATTCACCCCTCCACTTT.

The V call is TRBV19, the J call TRBJ2-1; 10 bases line up with TRBD2. From germline, CDR1 is LNHDA and CDR2 SQIVND (reference sequence). This CDR3 has 17 residues. The V and J ends lost 3 bases and 3 bases, in that order; junction bases with no gene match: 8. CDR3 in DNA: TGTGCCAGTAGTATCCAGGCTAGCGGGAGATTCTACAATGAGCAGTTCTTC. Encoded protein: CASSIQASGRFYNEQFF. The full variable domain, in which reference TRBV19 and TRBJ2-1 provide the parts outside the CDR3, is DGGITQSPKYLFRKEGQNVTLSCEQNLNHDAMYWYRQDPGQGLRLIYYSQIVNDFQKGDIAEGYSVSREKKESFPLTVTSAQKNPTAFYLCASSIQASGRFYNEQFFGPGTRLTVL.

The chain couples TRBV10-3 to TRBJ1-1; TRBD1 matches 8 bases. The CDR3 length is 15 residues. J gave up 0 bases and V 3 bases, and 3 bases lay outside the gene matches. Germline V gene data show CDR1 as ENHRY and CDR2 as SYGVKD. DNA of the CDR3: TGTGCCATCAGTGAAGGGACAGGCATGAACACTGAAGCTTTCTTT. This gives the protein CAISEGTGMNTEAFF.